This T cell receptor (beta chain) derives from a study of blood T cell repertoires in COVID-19. Clones were sequenced by immunoSEQ multiplex PCR, and TCRdb holds only the in-frame ones, with some missing. Of around 100,000 clones in the sample, around 90% were seen once. This TCR came from a man aged 80 or over with acute or convalescent COVID-19. Material: peripheral blood.

CDR3 sequence: CASSSRQGVTNEKLFF. The CDR3 nucleotides read TGTGCCAGCAGCTCCCGACAGGGCGTTACTAATGAAAAACTGTTTTTT. The V and J genes are TRBV7-9 and TRBJ1-4; 7 bases agree with TRBD1. CDR1 is SEHNR and CDR2 is FQNEAQ in the germline V gene (reference sequence). The V gene end was trimmed by 4 bases and the J gene end by 2 bases; junction bases not matched to a gene: 7. The CDR3 runs 16 residues.